This TCR beta chain is drawn from a study of T cell responses to AZD1222 COVID-19 vaccine (dated by TCRdb to the early 2020s). At the level of the whole study: AZD1222 recipients with second doses at about 4 weeks or about 12 weeks were pooled, because spike-specific TCR depth and breadth did not differ between schedules. TCR sequencing was performed for approximately 240 trial participants, of whom some 200 were given two doses of AZD1222 and some 26 were given two doses of MenACWY control vaccine. Enrollment into the trials was organized by age into subgroups of 18-55, 56-69 and 70-plus years, and those subgroups contained about 160, 30 and 59 TCR-sequenced participants, respectively.

Results the study describes overall, beyond this receptor: Epitopes outside the regions mutated in the B.1.351 and B.1.1.7 variants were reportedly recognized by nearly half of the unique spike-specific TCRs. After two AZD1222 doses, spike-specific TCR breadth and depth were significantly higher than at day 0 and than in MenACWY recipients. Because no day 14 peak-response samples were available, the repertoires could be characterized only after the peak T cell response. Participants were mostly white British, with more females than males. The authors suggested clonal diversity may have been underestimated. Vaccine-associated CD4 TCRs spanned the whole spike protein, with dominant responses in regions 160-218 and 743-854. In the small 56-69-year group, the increase in depth fell short of significance, most likely because of low power. Conclusions about previously exposed vaccinees were limited because only six or seven AZD1222 recipients were SARS-CoV-2 seropositive at baseline.

The CDR3 regions of human TCRbeta chains were analyzed by immunosequencing. From the authors' description of their analysis: TCRs in the repertoires were compared against a reference library of SARS-CoV-2-specific TCRs that had been generated with the MIRA antigen-specificity platform. Breadth meant the fraction of unique TCRs that were SARS-CoV-2-associated, whereas depth meant the fraction of total T cells that were SARS-CoV-2-associated. Each spike-specific TCR was assigned to its reactive spike region and to a CD4 or CD8 class using the MIRA data. Log10-transformed breadth and depth values were compared by one-way ANOVA with Sidak's multiple comparisons tests. TCRdb took this table from immuneACCESS and kept in-frame rearrangements with V and J called. Such tables lack part of the clones; where checked against another copy, unresolved V genes explain under half of the gap, and the rest is unexplained. V, J and clone size derive from that table, while D and trimming were established from the DNA sequence. Here the sample has about 100,000 clones; approximately 90% occur a single time. 1.3% of the sample is taken by the ten largest.

In the germline V gene (reference sequence), CDR1 corresponds to SEHNR and CDR2 to FQNEAQ. V is trimmed back by 5 bases and J by 4 bases, and the junction contains 6 bases that no gene match accounts for. The CDR3 contains 14 residues, cysteine and phenylalanine counted. Only CDR3 DNA remains: 42 bases, in frame from the first base. The time point tag for this specimen amounts to: baseline before first vaccination. The vaccinee samples were drawn from two UK trials, COV001 and COV002, one of which was a single-blind randomized controlled phase 2/3 trial testing AZD1222 (ChAdOx1 nCoV-19) in healthy adults. For TCRbeta chain sequencing, PBMC samples from trial participants were taken at day 0 and at day 28 after the second dose. Worth noting for this clone: Its antigen is unknown. No quality values exist for individual bases; no much larger clone is one base distant.

Recombination linked TRBV7-9 to TRBJ1-2; TRBD1 matches 8 bases in the middle. Specimen: peripheral blood, collected on day 0 of AZD1222 vaccination. The receptor was isolated from an adult in good health. The CDR3 has the sequence CASSPRQGPYGYTF. The DNA sequence is given as TGTGCCAGCAGCCCAAGACAGGGGCCCTATGGCTACACCTTC.